This T cell receptor beta chain is from a study of shared clonotypes between healthy human individuals (dated by TCRdb to the early 2020s). The study in broad terms: Two women and a few men aged 18 to 49 years were included in the cohort. For each donor, three plates each were used for CD4 naive and CD4 memory, two plates were used for CD8 naive, and one plate was used for CD8 memory. Libraries were prepared and TCR repertoires were sequenced by different laboratories using diverse techniques, in order to increase sequencing depth and limit assay-specific biases. Between about 0.94 and 8.9 billion PBMCs per donor were obtained by leukapheresis. The study deeply sequenced blood TCR repertoires of about five healthy adults to estimate repertoire size and the extent of clonotype sharing between individuals.

Details on this clone: The antigen it recognizes is unknown. No base quality information exists; no much larger clone differs at one position.

TCR CDR3 regions were amplified from genomic DNA by multiplex PCR using the deep immunoSEQ assay. Genomic DNA extracted from each cell subset was distributed evenly over all wells of several immunoSEQ 96-well plates, and each plate served as one replicate. For sorted subsets, each replicate PCR was loaded with 200 to 250 ng genomic DNA, equivalent to about 33,000 T cell genomes. Purified libraries were quantified with a Qubit 3.0 fluorometer, sized on a Bioanalyzer 2100, and re-quantified with the KAPA Library Quantification kit. A separate single-read 150-cycle Illumina NextSeq 550 flow cell was used to sequence each immunoSEQ 96-well plate. The authors' pipeline ran thus. Because the immunoSEQ output included only junctional sequences and no quality scores, the filtering could not be the same as the filtering used for full-length reads. Sequences were annotated with PyIR, a Python wrapper for IgBLAST v1.9, using IMGT germline references to assign V/J genes and CDR3. Reads with weak V/J assignments (E-value above 1e-6), missing CDR3, stop codons, out-of-frame junctions, or ambiguous translated residues were removed. A V3J clonotype was defined by an identical inferred V gene, J gene, and CDR3 amino acid sequence. Percentage overlap between repertoires was calculated by dividing the number of shared unique clonotypes by the size of the smaller repertoire. Repertoire richness was assessed with RTK rarefaction, the Chao1 estimator, and Recon v2.1 estimates of unobserved clonotypes. For all TCRbeta clonotypes obtained by the gDNA method from a few donors, generation probabilities were computed with OLGA. TCRdb re-hosts the immuneACCESS table, in-frame sequences only. Its copies lack some clones; in the studies checked, an unresolved V gene accounts for under half of them, and the cause for the rest is not known. V, J and clone size derive from that table, while D and trimming were established from the DNA sequence. The sample profile shows about 800,000 clones; around 96% of them were found once. The ten largest clones take up around 0.25% of the sample.

For the CD8 naive samples, CD45RO-negative cells were positively selected for CCR7, yielding a CD45RA+CCR7+ population from which TemRA cells were excluded. Donors were healthy HIV-negative adults with no recently reported acute infections or vaccinations. Only Caucasian adults living in Nashville, Tennessee, USA were represented among the donors. Blood was collected by leukapheresis, and PBMCs were isolated by Ficoll-Histopaque density gradient centrifugation and then cryopreserved in liquid nitrogen vapor phase. Purity and quantity of every magnetically sorted T cell population were checked by analytical flow cytometry. Each sorted fraction had its genomic DNA isolated and then quantified by UV absorbance on a Nanodrop 2000c. There are 15 amino acids in the CDR3, from cysteine to phenylalanine inclusive. The read is trimmed to its CDR3 DNA, 45 bases read in frame from base 1. The V and J ends are trimmed by 3 bases and 1 base, leaving 10 bases between them. According to the germline V gene (reference sequence), CDR1 reads LNHNV and CDR2 reads YYDKDF.

Paper-wide results and their limitations: Estimated clonotype richness was generally larger for naive than for memory subsets. Clonotypes shared by all four sorted-subset donors showed higher generation probabilities than non-shared clonotypes. Even with the large sequencing depth, rarefaction of the sorted-subset datasets indicated that sequencing was incomplete. The genetic and exposure-history diversity represented was limited by the small number of donors. Sampling was restricted to blood, and TCR repertoires in tissue are likely to differ from TCR repertoires in blood. Pairwise subsampling indicated that sequencing depth was expected to affect the degree of clonotype sharing among donors. Sharing across several donors was observed for roughly 5% of naive CD4, 3% to 3.5% of naive CD8, over 2% of memory CD4, and roughly 0.4% of memory CD8 clonotypes.

The V and J segments used are TRBV15 and TRBJ2-1, with no confidently assigned D gene. The material sequenced was naive CD8+ T cells sorted from blood. The cell subset or site label of this sample denotes: CD45RA+CCR7+. This TCR was sampled from a man aged 25 to 40 in good health. Here the CDR3 is given as CATSSTFRSYNEQFF. The DNA sequence follows: TGTGCCACCAGCAGTACCTTTCGATCCTACAATGAGCAGTTCTTC. Supplemented by the reference TRBV15 and TRBJ2-1 proteins around the CDR3, the complete variable domain is DAMVIQNPRYQVTQFGKPVTLSCSQTLNHNVMYWYQQKSSQAPKLLFHYYDKDFNNEADTPDNFQSRRPNTSFCFLDIRSPGLGDTAMYLCATSSTFRSYNEQFFGPGTRLTVL.